Following are 26 T cell receptor beta chains from one sample sequenced in a study of shared clonotypes between healthy human individuals. Method: immunoSEQ multiplex PCR; TCRdb's copy keeps in-frame clones and lacks some. The table includes 550,000 to 750,000 clones, about 95% detected once. Terminally differentiated effector memory CD45RA+ cells were left out of the naive CD8 fraction, which was CD45RO-negative and positively selected for CCR7. Material for sequencing was naive CD8+ T cells sorted from blood. The receptors derive from a woman under 40 in good health.

The chain carries TRBV4-1 and TRBJ2-7; the D is unclear. Germline V gene lookup returns CDR1 MGHRA and CDR2 YSYEKL. The CDR3 extends over 14 amino acids. Trimming removed 0 bases at V and 0 bases at J, with 6 bases between. This CDR3 reads CASSQDTTSYEQYF. CDR3 bases: TGCGCCAGCAGCCAAGATACTACCTCCTACGAGCAGTACTTC.

This clone was observed a single time. This chain joins TRBV2 and TRBJ1-5; no firm D call. V lost 2 bases and J lost 2, with 10 bases in between. The CDR3 extends over 15 amino acids. Germline CDR1 and CDR2: SNHLY and FYNNEI. This CDR3 reads CASSENGAGNQPQHF. CDR3 bases: TGTGCCAGCAGTGAAAATGGAGCGGGCAATCAGCCCCAGCATTTT.

V is TRBV29-1 and J is TRBJ2-2, with D perhaps TRBD2 (5 bases). This CDR3 spans 11 amino acids. V lost 7 bases and J 6 bases, leaving 9 bases between the germline ends. Germline assignment: CDR1 SQVTM and CDR2 ANQGSEA. The CDR3 is CSGTSSGELFF. CDR3 in DNA: TGCAGCGGTACTAGTTCCGGGGAGCTGTTTTTT.

This rearrangement joins TRBV9 to TRBJ2-7; 7 nucleotides agree with TRBD2. The CDR3 covers 18 residues. Trimming cost V 3 bases and J 3 bases; bases outside gene matches: 18. CDR1 and CDR2 from the germline V gene are SGDLS and YYNGEE. The CDR3 protein is CASSAPLTGTTKDYEQYF. In DNA, the CDR3 is TGTGCCAGCAGCGCCCCGTTAACCGGGACTACGAAGGACTACGAGCAGTACTTC.

This clone was detected only a few times. This chain uses TRBV29-1 with TRBJ2-5; tentatively, D is TRBD1 or TRBD2 (5 bases each). Matching the DNA end better, TRBJ2-7 makes the J call doubtful. Per germline, CDR1 SQVTM and CDR2 ANQGSEA. The CDR3 is 12 residues long. This CDR3 reads CSVELGAYEQYF. CDR3 in DNA: TGCAGCGTTGAATTGGGGGCCTACGAGCAGTACTTC.

The chain is built from TRBV6-6 and TRBJ2-2, with 7 bases that match TRBD1. CDR1 and CDR2 (germline): MNHNY, SVGAGI (reference sequence). The junction had 2 bases not matched to a gene; V was cut back by 1 base and J by 0 bases. This CDR3 has 16 residues. CDR3 nucleotides: TGTGCCAGCAGTTACTTGCAGGGGGCGAACACCGGGGAGCTGTTTTTT. Amino acids: CASSYLQGANTGELFF.

Written as DNA, the CDR3 is TGTGCCAGCAGGACCTTTGGGAGCGGCCCAAGCTCCTACGAGCAGTACTTC. It is translated as CASRTFGSGPSSYEQYF. V and J are TRBV13 and TRBJ2-7; D is possibly TRBD2 (5 bases). The V end lost 6 bases, the J end lost 0 bases, and 21 bases lay between the germline ends. Germline V gives CDR1 PRHDT, CDR2 FYEKMQ (reference sequence). The CDR3 covers 17 residues.

The chain uses TRBV7-9 and TRBJ2-1; TRBD2 matches 11 bases. J was trimmed by 4 bases and V by 3 bases; bases with no gene match: 8. Per the germline V gene, CDR1 is SEHNR and CDR2 is FQNEAQ (reference sequence). This CDR3 is 17 amino acids long. CDR3 DNA: TGTGCCAGCAGCTTCTTAGCGGGAGGGCCCTCGTACAATGAGCAGTTCTTC. It is translated as CASSFLAGGPSYNEQFF.

The V call is TRBV4-1, the J call TRBJ2-5; no firm D call. Gene TRBJ2-7 matches the end of the DNA better, so the J call may be wrong. Per germline, CDR1 MGHRA and CDR2 YSYEKL. This CDR3 is 15 amino acids long. CDR3 nucleotides: TGCGCCAGCAGTCGAACTACCGGTGGCTCCTACGAGCAGTACTTC. Protein product: CASSRTTGGSYEQYF.

The chain joins TRBV10-3 to TRBJ2-7, with 12 nucleotides matching TRBD1. Germline V gene lookup returns CDR1 ENHRY and CDR2 SYGVKD. The V gene end was trimmed by 10 bases and the J gene end by 2 bases; junction bases not matched to a gene: 3. The CDR3 is 13 amino acids. CDR3 DNA: TGTGCCAGCCGGGACAGGGGGCCCTACGAGCAGTACTTC. Translated, it gives CASRDRGPYEQYF.

The chain is built from TRBV28 and TRBJ2-1; D ambiguous. Trimming took off 7 bases at V and 0 bases at J, with 16 bases between the two ends. The CDR3 runs 16 residues. From germline, CDR1 is MDHEN and CDR2 SYDVKM. The CDR3 region has the DNA TGTGCCAGCACCCCAGACGGTTTAAGCTCCTACAATGAGCAGTTCTTC. Translating gives CASTPDGLSSYNEQFF.

The V call is TRBV5-6, the J call TRBJ2-7, with 9 bases that match TRBD2. V shed 7 bases, J shed 7 bases, and the junction held 12 bases outside the gene matches. This CDR3 comprises 14 residues. Per germline, CDR1 SGHDT and CDR2 YYEEEE. This chain's CDR3 is CASVAGLAREEQYF. CDR3 DNA: TGTGCCAGCGTAGCGGGACTAGCTCGAGAGGAGCAGTACTTC.

This chain uses TRBV6-5 with TRBJ1-1; tentative D call: TRBD1 (5 bases). The CDR3 loop spans 14 amino acids. Per germline, CDR1 MNHEY and CDR2 SVGAGI. V gave up 5 bases and J gave up 1 base, with 11 bases separating them. The CDR3 spells CASSVLGGNTEAFF. In DNA, the CDR3 is TGTGCCAGCAGTGTCTTGGGGGGGAACACTGAAGCTTTCTTT.

V is TRBV28 and J is TRBJ1-4, with TRBD1 as a possible D gene (6 bases). Trimming removed 1 base from V and 2 bases from J, with 14 bases in between. This CDR3 has 17 amino acids. The V gene's germline CDR1 is MDHEN and CDR2 SYDVKM. The CDR3 sequence is CASSLFLSQGTNEKLFF. Here the CDR3 DNA reads TGTGCCAGCAGTTTATTTCTATCTCAGGGGACTAATGAAAAACTGTTTTTT.

The genes are TRBV2 and TRBJ2-1, with 9 bases identical to TRBD2. CDR3 size: 16 residues. The germline CDR1 and CDR2 sequences are SNHLY and FYNNEI. V was clipped by 8 bases and J by 7 bases; unmatched bases: 15. CDR3 bases: TGTGCCAGCCAGGAACTTGCGGGAGGGCCCGAGAATGAGCAGTTCTTC. Translation: CASQELAGGPENEQFF.

The V call is TRBV30, the J call TRBJ1-1; 8 bases align to TRBD1. The CDR3 is 12 residues long. J gave up 7 bases and V 7 bases, and 8 bases lay outside the gene matches. Germline V CDR1 and CDR2: GTSNPN, SVGIG (reference sequence). CDR3 nucleotide sequence: TGTGCCTCAAACGACAGGGGTCTTGAAGCTTTCTTT. Translation gives CASNDRGLEAFF.

The chain couples TRBV10-3 to TRBJ2-7; unclear D gene. The CDR3 is 16 amino acids. The ends were cut back, 11 bases at V and 1 base at J, with 24 bases in the middle. Looked up from germline, CDR1 is ENHRY and CDR2 is SYGVKD. The CDR3 DNA reads as TGTGCCCCGCCGCCTTTCGAAATCCCAAGGTCCTACGAGCAGTACTTC. Its protein is CAPPPFEIPRSYEQYF.

This chain connects TRBV16 to TRBJ1-1; D is perhaps TRBD1 (6 bases). There are 15 residues in the CDR3. V lost 2 bases to trimming and J lost 0 bases, with 10 bases between them. Germline lookup yields CDR1 KGHSY and CDR2 FQNENV. For the CDR3, the DNA is TGTGCCAGCAGCCAAACCAGGGACATGAACACTGAAGCTTTCTTT. Protein: CASSQTRDMNTEAFF.

J is TRBJ2-5 and V is TRBV5-4, with 8 nucleotides matching TRBD1. The length of the CDR3 is 16 residues. V lost 4 bases, J lost 3 bases, and 11 bases stayed unmatched. Germline CDR1 SGHNT, CDR2 YYREEE (reference sequence). The CDR3 nucleotides are TGTGCCAGCAGCCCGGCAGGGGGCCACCCCAAAGAGACCCAGTACTTC. Protein product: CASSPAGGHPKETQYF.

V gene TRBV14 combines with J gene TRBJ2-1; perhaps D is TRBD1 or TRBD2 (5 bases each). Trimming pared 3 bases from V and 6 bases from J, leaving 9 bases between. The CDR3 contains 13 residues. Looked up from germline, CDR1 is SGHDN and CDR2 is FVKESK. CDR3 coding DNA: TGTGCCAGCAGCCATGGGGACGGCAATGAGCAGTTCTTC. Its translation is CASSHGDGNEQFF.

A remark on this clone: This CDR3 is also generated by other DNA sequences in the sample. This chain joins TRBV19 and TRBJ2-7; 11 bases fit TRBD1. Germline values: CDR1 LNHDA, CDR2 SQIVND (reference sequence). Losses at the gene ends were 6 bases for V and 4 bases for J; bases not matched to a gene: 5. The CDR3 has 14 amino acids. CDR3 in amino acids: CASSPGTGGYEQYF. CDR3 nucleotides: TGTGCCAGTAGCCCCGGGACAGGGGGATACGAGCAGTACTTC.

The V gene is TRBV2, the J gene TRBJ1-3, with TRBD1 matching 8 bases. This CDR3 is built from 16 residues. Germline-derived CDR1 and CDR2 are SNHLY and FYNNEI. The junction had 9 bases not matched to a gene; V was cut back by 4 bases and J by 4 bases. The CDR3 loop reads CASSGVSGGEGNTIYF. CDR3 nucleotide sequence: TGTGCCAGCAGTGGGGTATCAGGGGGCGAAGGAAACACCATATATTTT.

The chain recombines TRBV7-8 with TRBJ2-3; 8 nucleotides match TRBD2. The CDR3 covers 15 residues. Unmatched junction bases numbered 9, after V lost 6 bases and J lost 4 bases. CDR1 is SGHVS and CDR2 is FQNEAQ in the germline V gene. The CDR3 sequence is CASRLMSRGADTQYF. The DNA for the CDR3 is TGTGCCAGCAGACTTATGTCGCGGGGGGCAGATACGCAGTATTTT. The variable domain in full, with the rest retrieved from reference TRBV7-8 and TRBJ2-3, is GAGVSQSPRYKVAKRGQDVALRCDPISGHVSLFWYQQALGQGPEFLTYFQNEAQLDKSGLPSDRFFAERPEGSVSTLKIQRTQQEDSAVYLCASRLMSRGADTQYFGPGTRLTVL.

The J gene is TRBJ2-1, the V gene TRBV6-5; D remains ambiguous. This CDR3 is built from 16 residues. Trimming shortened V by 0 bases and J by 4 bases, and 13 bases separated the two germline ends. CDR1 is MNHEY and CDR2 is SVGAGI in the germline V gene. CDR3: CASSYSMVAGYNEQFF. DNA of the CDR3: TGTGCCAGCAGTTACTCGATGGTAGCTGGATACAATGAGCAGTTCTTC.

The chain is built from TRBV29-1 and TRBJ2-7; D not resolved. Germline CDR1 reads SQVTM; CDR2 reads ANQGSEA. The CDR3 runs 15 residues. The germline V and J ends were trimmed by 2 bases and 5 bases, with 19 bases remaining between them. DNA of the CDR3: TGCAGCGTTGAATTGGTAGGGCTAAGTATCAACGAGCAGTACTTC. Residues: CSVELVGLSINEQYF.

This sequence joins TRBV19 and TRBJ2-1, with TRBD2 matching 11 bases. Germline V gives CDR1 LNHDA, CDR2 SQIVND (reference sequence). V trimming: 6 bases; J trimming: 9 bases; junction bases outside the gene matches: 10. This CDR3 contains 15 residues. This CDR3 is CASRLTSGKGGEQFF. The DNA for the CDR3 is TGTGCCAGTAGGCTGACTAGCGGGAAGGGTGGTGAGCAGTTCTTC.